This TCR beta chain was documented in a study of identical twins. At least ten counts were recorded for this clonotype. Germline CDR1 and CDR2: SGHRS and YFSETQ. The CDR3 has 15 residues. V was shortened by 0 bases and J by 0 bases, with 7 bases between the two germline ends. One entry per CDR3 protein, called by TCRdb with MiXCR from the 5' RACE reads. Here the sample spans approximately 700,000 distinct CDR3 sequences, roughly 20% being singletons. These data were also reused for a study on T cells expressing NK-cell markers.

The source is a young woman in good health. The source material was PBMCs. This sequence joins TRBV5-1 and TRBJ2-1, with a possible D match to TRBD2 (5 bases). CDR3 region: CASSLEGSSYNEQFF. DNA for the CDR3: TGCGCCAGCAGCTTGGAAGGGAGCTCCTACAATGAGCAGTTCTTC.